This TCR beta chain came from a study of T-cell reconstitution after alpha-beta-depleted transplantation in children. This clonotype was seen a few times. Preparation of the TCRbeta library was carried out with unique molecular identifiers. TCRdb reanalysed the PCR reads using MiXCR and keeps one entry per CDR3 protein. The table includes about 460,000 distinct CDR3 sequences, approximately 12% detected once. The CDR3 has 14 residues. V shed 6 bases, J shed 1 base, and the junction held 5 bases outside the gene matches. This TCR derives from a human donor who donated a stem cell graft to a child with combined immunodeficiency. The source was PBMCs from the stem cell graft donor, collected from the stem cell graft. The gene calls are TRBV12-3 or TRBV12-4 and TRBJ1-1, with TRBD1 matching 7 bases. The CDR3 DNA follows: TGTGCCAGCAGCTGGTCAGGGGGGAACACTGAAGCTTTCTTT. Amino acid sequence: CASSWSGGNTEAFF.